The present entry profiles one T cell receptor (beta chain) with its context. The antigen remains undetermined. These data belong to a study of T cell responses to AZD1222 COVID-19 vaccine. Overall study results and limits: Sampling captured repertoires only after the peak T cell response. Among spike-specific TCRs, nearly half reportedly target unmutated variant regions. There were mostly white British donors and more females than males, and clonal diversity was possibly underestimated. Rises in breadth and depth of Spike-specific TCRs came after two AZD1222 doses.

TCRdb's copy holds only in-frame clones and misses some; the assay was immunoSEQ multiplex PCR. The data show more than 100,000 clones, roughly 90% seen once. CDR1 is SQVTM and CDR2 is ANQGSEA in the germline V gene. Trimming left V 8 bases short and J 4 bases short, with 17 bases between. The CDR3 is 13 residues long. The rearrangement uses TRBV29-1 and TRBJ1-1; D is possibly TRBD1 (6 bases). The source is an adult in good health. The input for sequencing was peripheral blood, taken on day 0 of AZD1222 vaccination. This CDR3 is CSTLTGGATEAFF. The CDR3 region has the DNA TGCAGCACCTTGACGGGGGGCGCCACTGAAGCTTTCTTT.